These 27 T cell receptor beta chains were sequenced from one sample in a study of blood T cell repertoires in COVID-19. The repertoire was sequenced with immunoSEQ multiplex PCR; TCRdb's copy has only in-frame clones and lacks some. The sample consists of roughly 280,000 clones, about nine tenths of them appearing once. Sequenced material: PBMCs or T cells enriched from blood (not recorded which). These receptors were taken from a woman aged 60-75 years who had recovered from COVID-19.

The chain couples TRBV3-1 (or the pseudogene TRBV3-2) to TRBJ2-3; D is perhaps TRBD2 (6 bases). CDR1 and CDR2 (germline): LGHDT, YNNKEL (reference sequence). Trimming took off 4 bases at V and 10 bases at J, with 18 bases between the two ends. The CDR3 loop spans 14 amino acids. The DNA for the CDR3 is TGTGCCAGCAGCCCCAAGGGGCGGGGCATTGCGCAGTATTTT. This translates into CASSPKGRGIAQYF.

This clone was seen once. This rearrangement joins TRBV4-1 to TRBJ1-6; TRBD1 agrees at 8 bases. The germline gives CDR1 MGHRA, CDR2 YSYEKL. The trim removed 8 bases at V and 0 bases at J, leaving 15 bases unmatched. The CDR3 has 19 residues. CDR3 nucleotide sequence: TGCGCCAGCCCCAGGGGGCGGAAGGCGAATAGCTCCTATAATTCACCCCTCCACTTT. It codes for CASPRGRKANSSYNSPLHF.

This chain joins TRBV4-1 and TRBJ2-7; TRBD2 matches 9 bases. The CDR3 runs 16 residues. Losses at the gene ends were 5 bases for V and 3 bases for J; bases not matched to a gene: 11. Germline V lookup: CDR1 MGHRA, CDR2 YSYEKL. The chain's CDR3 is CASSYLAGPSYYEQYF. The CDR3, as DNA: TGCGCCAGCAGCTACCTAGCGGGACCGAGCTACTACGAGCAGTACTTC.

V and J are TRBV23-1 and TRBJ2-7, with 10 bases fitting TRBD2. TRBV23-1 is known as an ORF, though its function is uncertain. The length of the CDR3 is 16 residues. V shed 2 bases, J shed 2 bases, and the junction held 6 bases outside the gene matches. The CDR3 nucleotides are TGCGCCAGCAGTCAACCCGGACTAGCGGTTCCCTACGAGCAGTACTTC. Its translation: CASSQPGLAVPYEQYF.

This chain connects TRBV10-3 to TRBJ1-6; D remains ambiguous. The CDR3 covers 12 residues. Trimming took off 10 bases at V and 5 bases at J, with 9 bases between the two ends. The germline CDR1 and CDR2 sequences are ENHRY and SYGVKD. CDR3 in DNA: TGTGCCACCGACGAGGATAATTCACCCCTCCACTTT. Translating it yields CATDEDNSPLHF.

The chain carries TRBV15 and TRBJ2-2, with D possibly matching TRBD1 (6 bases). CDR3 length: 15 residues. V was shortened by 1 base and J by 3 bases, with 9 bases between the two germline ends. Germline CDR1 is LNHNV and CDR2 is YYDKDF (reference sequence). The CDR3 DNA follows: TGTGCCACCAGCAGAGTGGACAGAGACACCGGGGAGCTGTTTTTT. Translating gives CATSRVDRDTGELFF.

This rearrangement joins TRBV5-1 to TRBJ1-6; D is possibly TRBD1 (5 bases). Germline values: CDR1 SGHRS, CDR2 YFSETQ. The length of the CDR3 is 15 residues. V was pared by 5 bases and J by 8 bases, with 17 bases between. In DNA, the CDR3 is TGCGCCAGCAGTCCAACCGGGACTGATTATTCACCCCTCCACTTT. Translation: CASSPTGTDYSPLHF.

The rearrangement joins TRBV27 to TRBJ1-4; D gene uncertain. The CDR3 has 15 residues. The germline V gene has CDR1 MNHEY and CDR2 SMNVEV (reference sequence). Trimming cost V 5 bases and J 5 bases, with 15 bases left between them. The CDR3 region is CASSNLLTGNEKLFF. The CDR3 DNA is TGTGCCAGCAGTAACCTGCTAACGGGGAATGAAAAACTGTTTTTT.

Here the CDR3 DNA reads TGCAGTGCTAGTGACCAGGGACAAGGCACAGATACGCAGTATTTT. Its translation: CSASDQGQGTDTQYF. The chain employs TRBV20-1 and TRBJ2-3, with D tentatively TRBD1 (6 bases). Looked up from germline, CDR1 is DFQATT and CDR2 is SNEGSKA (reference sequence). The CDR3 contains 15 residues. V was shortened by 3 bases and J by 1 base, with 14 bases between the two germline ends.

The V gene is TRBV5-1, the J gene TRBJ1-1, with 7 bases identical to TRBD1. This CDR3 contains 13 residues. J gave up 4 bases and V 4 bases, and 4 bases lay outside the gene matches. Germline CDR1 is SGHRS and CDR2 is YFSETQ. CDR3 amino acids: CASSPAGGTEAFF. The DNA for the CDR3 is TGCGCCAGCAGCCCAGCAGGGGGCACTGAAGCTTTCTTT.

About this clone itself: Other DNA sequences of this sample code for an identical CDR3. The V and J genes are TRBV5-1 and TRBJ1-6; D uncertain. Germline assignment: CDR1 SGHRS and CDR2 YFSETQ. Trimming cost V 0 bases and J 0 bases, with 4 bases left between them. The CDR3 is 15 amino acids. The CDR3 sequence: CASSLGSSYNSPLHF. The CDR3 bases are TGCGCCAGCAGCTTGGGTAGCTCCTATAATTCACCCCTCCACTTT.

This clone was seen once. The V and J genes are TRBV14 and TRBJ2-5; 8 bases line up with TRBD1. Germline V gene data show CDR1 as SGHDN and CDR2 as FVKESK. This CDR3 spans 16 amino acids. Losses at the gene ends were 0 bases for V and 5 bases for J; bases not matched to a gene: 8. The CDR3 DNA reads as TGTGCCAGCAGCCAAGACGACAGGGGAATAAGGGAGACCCAGTACTTC. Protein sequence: CASSQDDRGIRETQYF.

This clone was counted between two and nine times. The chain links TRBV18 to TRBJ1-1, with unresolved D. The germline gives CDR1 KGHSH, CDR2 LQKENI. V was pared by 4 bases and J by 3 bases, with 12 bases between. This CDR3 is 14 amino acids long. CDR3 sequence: CASSQTGRDTEAFF. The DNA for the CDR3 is TGTGCCAGCTCACAAACCGGGAGGGACACTGAAGCTTTCTTT.

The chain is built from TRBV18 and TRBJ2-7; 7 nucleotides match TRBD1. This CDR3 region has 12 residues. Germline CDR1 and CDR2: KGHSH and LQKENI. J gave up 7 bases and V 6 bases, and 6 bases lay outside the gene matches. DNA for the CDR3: TGTGCCAGCTCGCCCGGGACAGAGGAGCAGTACTTC. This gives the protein CASSPGTEEQYF.

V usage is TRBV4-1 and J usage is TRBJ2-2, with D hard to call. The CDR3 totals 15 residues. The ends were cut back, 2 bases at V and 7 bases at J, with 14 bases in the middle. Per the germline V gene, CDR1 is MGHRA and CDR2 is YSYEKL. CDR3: CASSQKSSVLGELFF. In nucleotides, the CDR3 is TGCGCCAGCAGCCAAAAATCGAGCGTCCTCGGGGAGCTGTTTTTT.

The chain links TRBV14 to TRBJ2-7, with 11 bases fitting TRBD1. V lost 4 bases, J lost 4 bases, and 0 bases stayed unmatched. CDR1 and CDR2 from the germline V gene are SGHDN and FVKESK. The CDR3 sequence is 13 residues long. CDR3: CASSRDRGYEQYF. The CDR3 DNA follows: TGTGCCAGCAGCCGGGACAGGGGGTACGAGCAGTACTTC.

CDR3: CASSFNYEQYF. The CDR3 region has the DNA TGTGCCAGCAGTTTTAACTACGAGCAGTACTTC. The V call is TRBV27, the J call TRBJ2-7; D is unresolved. The germline V and J ends were trimmed by 3 bases and 3 bases, with 3 bases remaining between them. CDR1 is MNHEY, CDR2 SMNVEV, per germline (reference sequence). This CDR3 is 11 amino acids long.

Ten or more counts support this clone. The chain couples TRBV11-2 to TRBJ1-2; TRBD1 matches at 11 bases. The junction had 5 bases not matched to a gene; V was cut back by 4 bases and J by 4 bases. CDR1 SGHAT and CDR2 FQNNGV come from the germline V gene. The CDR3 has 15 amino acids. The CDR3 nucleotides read TGTGCCAGCAGCTCTTCGGGACAGGGGGGCTATGGCTACACCTTC. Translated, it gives CASSSSGQGGYGYTF.

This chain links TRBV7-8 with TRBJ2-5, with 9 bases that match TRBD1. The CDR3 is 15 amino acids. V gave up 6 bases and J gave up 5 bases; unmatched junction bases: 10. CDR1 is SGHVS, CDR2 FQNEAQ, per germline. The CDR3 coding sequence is TGTGCCAGCAGTTTCGGGACAGGGATTTTGGAGACCCAGTACTTC. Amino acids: CASSFGTGILETQYF.

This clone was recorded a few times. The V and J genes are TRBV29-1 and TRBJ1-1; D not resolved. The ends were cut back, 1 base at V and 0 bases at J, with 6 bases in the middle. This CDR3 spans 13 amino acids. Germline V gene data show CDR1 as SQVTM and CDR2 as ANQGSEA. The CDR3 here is CSVEVAVNTEAFF. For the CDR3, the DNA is TGCAGCGTTGAAGTGGCGGTGAACACTGAAGCTTTCTTT.

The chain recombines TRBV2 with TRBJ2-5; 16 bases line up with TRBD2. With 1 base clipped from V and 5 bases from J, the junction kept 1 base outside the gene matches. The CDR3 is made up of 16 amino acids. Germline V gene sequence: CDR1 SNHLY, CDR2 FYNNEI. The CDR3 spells CASSEGGLAGGETQYF. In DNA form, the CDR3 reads TGTGCCAGCAGTGAAGGGGGACTAGCGGGGGGGGAGACCCAGTACTTC.

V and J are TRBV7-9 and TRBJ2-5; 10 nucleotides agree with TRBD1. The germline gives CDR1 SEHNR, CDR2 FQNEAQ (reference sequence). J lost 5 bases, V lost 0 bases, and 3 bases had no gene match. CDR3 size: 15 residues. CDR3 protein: CASSLAGQGPETQYF. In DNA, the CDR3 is TGTGCCAGCAGCTTAGCGGGACAGGGGCCGGAGACCCAGTACTTC.

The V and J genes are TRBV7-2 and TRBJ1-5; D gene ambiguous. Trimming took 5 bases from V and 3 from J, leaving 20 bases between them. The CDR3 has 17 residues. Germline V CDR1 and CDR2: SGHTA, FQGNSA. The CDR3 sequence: CASSGPTGGNDNQPQHF. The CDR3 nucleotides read TGTGCCAGCAGCGGGCCAACGGGAGGAAATGACAATCAGCCCCAGCATTTT.

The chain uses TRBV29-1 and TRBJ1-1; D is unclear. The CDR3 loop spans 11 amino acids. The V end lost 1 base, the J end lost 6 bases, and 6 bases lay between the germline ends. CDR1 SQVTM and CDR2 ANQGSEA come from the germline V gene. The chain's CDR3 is CSVEGGPEAFF. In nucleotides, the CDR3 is TGCAGCGTTGAAGGTGGGCCTGAAGCTTTCTTT. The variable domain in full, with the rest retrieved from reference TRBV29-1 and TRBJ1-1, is SAVISQKPSRDICQRGTSLTIQCQVDSQVTMMFWYRQQPGQSLTLIATANQGSEATYESGFVIDKFPISRPNLTFSTLTVSNMSPEDSSIYLCSVEGGPEAFFGQGTRLTVV.

The CDR3 here is CASSLRGTYGETQYF. In nucleotides, the CDR3 is TGCGCCAGCAGCTTGCGGGGGACCTATGGAGAGACCCAGTACTTC. The rearrangement links TRBV5-1 to TRBJ2-5, with TRBD2 as a possible D gene (6 bases). This CDR3 spans 15 amino acids. Germline lookup yields CDR1 SGHRS and CDR2 YFSETQ. Trimming removed 1 base at V and 4 bases at J, with 14 bases between.

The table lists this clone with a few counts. The CDR3 here is CASSPLAGGTDTQYF. The CDR3 bases are TGTGCCAGCAGCCCATTAGCGGGGGGCACAGATACGCAGTATTTT. This chain links TRBV9 with TRBJ2-3, with 9 positions matching TRBD2. CDR3 length: 15 amino acids. The germline CDR1 and CDR2 sequences are SGDLS and YYNGEE. Trimming removed 4 bases from V and 1 base from J; junction bases left unmatched: 4.

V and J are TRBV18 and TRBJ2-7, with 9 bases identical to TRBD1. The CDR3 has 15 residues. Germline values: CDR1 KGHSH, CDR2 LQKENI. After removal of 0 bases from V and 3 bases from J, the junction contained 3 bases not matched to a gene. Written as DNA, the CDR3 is TGTGCCAGCTCACCACCCGGACAGGGGCTCTACGAGCAGTACTTC. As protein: CASSPPGQGLYEQYF.